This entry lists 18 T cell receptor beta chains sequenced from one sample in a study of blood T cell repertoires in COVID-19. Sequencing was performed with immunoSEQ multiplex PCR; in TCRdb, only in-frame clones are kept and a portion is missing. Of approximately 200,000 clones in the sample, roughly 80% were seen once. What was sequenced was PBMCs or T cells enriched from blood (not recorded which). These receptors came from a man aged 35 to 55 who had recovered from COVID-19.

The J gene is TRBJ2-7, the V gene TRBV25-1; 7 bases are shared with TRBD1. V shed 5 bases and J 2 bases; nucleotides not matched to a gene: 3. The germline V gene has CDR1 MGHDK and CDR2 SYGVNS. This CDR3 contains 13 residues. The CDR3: CASSTQGAYEQYF. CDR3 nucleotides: TGTGCCAGCAGTACCCAGGGGGCCTACGAGCAGTACTTC.

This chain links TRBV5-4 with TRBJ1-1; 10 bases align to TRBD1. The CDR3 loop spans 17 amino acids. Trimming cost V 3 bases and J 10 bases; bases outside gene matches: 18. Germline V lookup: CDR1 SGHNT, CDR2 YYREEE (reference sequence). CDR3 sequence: CASSSFLVGTGAVGAFF. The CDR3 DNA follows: TGTGCCAGCAGCTCGTTTCTGGTCGGGACAGGGGCGGTAGGAGCTTTCTTT.

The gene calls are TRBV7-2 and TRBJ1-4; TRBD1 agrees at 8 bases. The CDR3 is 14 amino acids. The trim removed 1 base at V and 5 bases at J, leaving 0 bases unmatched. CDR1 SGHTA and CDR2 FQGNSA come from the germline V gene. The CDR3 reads CASSLGTGNEKLFF. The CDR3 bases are TGTGCCAGCAGCTTAGGGACAGGGAATGAAAAACTGTTTTTT.

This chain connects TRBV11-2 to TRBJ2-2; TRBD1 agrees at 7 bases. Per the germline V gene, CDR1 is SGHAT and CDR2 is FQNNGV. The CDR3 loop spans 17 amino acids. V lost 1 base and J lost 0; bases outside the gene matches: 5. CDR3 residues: CASSLAPQGANTGELFF. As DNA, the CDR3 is TGTGCCAGCAGCTTAGCCCCCCAGGGGGCGAACACCGGGGAGCTGTTTTTT.

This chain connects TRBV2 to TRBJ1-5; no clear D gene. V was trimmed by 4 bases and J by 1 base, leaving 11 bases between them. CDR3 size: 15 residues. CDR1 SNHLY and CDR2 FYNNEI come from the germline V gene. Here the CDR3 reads CASSGAGGSNQPQHF. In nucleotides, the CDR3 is TGTGCCAGCAGTGGAGCGGGAGGGAGCAATCAGCCCCAGCATTTT.

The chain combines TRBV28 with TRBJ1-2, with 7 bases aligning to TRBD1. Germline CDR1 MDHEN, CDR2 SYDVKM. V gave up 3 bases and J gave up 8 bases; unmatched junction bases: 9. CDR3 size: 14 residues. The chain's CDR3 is CASSLAQTGLGYTF. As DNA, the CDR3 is TGTGCCAGCAGTTTGGCCCAGACAGGGCTGGGCTACACCTTC.

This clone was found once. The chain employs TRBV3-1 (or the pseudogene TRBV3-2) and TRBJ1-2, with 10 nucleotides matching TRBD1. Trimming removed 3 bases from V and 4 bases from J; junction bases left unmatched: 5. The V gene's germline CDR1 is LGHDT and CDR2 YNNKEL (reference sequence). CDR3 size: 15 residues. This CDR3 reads CASSQVGQGRYGYTF. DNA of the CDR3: TGTGCCAGCAGCCAGGTGGGACAGGGGCGCTATGGCTACACCTTC.

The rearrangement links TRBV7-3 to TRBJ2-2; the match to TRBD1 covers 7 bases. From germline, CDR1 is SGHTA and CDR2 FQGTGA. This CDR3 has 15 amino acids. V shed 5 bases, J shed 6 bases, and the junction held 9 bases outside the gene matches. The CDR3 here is CASSPIQGKSGELFF. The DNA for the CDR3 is TGTGCCAGCAGCCCTATACAGGGGAAATCCGGGGAGCTGTTTTTT. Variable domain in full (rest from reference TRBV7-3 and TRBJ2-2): GAGVSQTPSNKVTEKGKYVELRCDPISGHTALYWYRQSLGQGPEFLIYFQGTGAADDSGLPNDRFFAVRPEGSVSTLKIQRTERGDSAVYLCASSPIQGKSGELFFGEGSRLTVL.

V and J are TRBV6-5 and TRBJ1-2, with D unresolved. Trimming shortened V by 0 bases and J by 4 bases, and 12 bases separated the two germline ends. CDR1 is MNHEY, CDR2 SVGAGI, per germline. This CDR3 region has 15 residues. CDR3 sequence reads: CASSYSIGQRYGYTF. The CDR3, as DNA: TGTGCCAGCAGTTACTCGATCGGTCAGCGCTATGGCTACACCTTC.

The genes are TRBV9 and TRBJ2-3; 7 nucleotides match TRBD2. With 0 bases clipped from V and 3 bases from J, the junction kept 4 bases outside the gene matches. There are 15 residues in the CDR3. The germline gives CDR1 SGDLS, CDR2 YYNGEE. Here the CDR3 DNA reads TGTGCCAGCAGCGTAGAGGCGGGAGTGACAGATACGCAGTATTTT. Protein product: CASSVEAGVTDTQYF.

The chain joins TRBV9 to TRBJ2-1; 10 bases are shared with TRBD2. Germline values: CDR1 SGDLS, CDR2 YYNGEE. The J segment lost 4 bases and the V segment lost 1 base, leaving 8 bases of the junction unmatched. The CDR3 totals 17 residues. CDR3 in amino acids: CASSVSITSGTYNEQFF. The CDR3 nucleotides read TGTGCCAGCAGCGTATCCATCACTAGCGGGACTTACAATGAGCAGTTCTTC.

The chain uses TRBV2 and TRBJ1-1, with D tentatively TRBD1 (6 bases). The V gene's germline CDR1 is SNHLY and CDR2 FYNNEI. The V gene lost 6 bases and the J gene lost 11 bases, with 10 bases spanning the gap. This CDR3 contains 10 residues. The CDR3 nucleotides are TGTGCCAGCAGGGCAGGGGTGGCTTTCTTT. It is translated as CASRAGVAFF.

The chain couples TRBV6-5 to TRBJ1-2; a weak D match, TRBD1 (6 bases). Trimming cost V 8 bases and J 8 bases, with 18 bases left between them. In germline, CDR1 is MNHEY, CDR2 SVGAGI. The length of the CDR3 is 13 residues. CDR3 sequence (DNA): TGTGCCAGCCCCAAGCGGGGGGGCGCGGGCTACACCTTC. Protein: CASPKRGGAGYTF.

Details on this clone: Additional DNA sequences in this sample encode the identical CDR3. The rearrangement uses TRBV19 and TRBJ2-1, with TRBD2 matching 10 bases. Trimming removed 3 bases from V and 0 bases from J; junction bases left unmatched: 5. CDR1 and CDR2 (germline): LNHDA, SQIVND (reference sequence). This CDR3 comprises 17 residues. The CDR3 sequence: CASSIPSGSSSYNEQFF. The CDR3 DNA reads TGTGCCAGTAGTATCCCTAGCGGGAGCAGCTCCTACAATGAGCAGTTCTTC.

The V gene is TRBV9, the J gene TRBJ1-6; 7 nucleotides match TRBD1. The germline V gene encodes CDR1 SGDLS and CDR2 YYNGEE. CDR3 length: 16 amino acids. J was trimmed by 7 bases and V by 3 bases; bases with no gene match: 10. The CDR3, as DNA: TGTGCCAGCAGCGCCGGCTTAGGACAGGCAAATTCACCCCTCCACTTT. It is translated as CASSAGLGQANSPLHF.

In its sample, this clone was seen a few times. CDR3 in amino acids: CASSTSGRRTGELFF. In DNA form, the CDR3 reads TGTGCCAGCAGTACTAGCGGGAGAAGGACCGGGGAGCTGTTTTTT. The chain recombines TRBV28 with TRBJ2-2, with 11 bases identical to TRBD2. Germline CDR1 is MDHEN and CDR2 is SYDVKM. The ends lost 5 bases at V and 5 bases at J; junction bases unmatched: 4. The length of the CDR3 is 15 residues.

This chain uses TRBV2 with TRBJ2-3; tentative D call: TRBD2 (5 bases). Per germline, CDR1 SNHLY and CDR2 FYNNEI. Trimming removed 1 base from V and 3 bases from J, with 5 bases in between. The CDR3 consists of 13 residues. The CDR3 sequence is CASSEGGTDTQYF. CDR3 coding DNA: TGTGCCAGCAGTGAAGGCGGGACAGATACGCAGTATTTT.

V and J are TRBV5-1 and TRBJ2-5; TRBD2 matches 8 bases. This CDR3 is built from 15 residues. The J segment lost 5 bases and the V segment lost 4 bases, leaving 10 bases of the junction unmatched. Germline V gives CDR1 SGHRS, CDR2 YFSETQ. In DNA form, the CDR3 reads TGCGCCAGCAGCACCCCACTAGCGGCGATGGAGACCCAGTACTTC. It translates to CASSTPLAAMETQYF.